A single sample is the source of the 32 T cell receptor beta chains below, sequenced in a study of T-cell reconstitution after alpha-beta-depleted transplantation in children. Unique molecular identifiers were incorporated when the TCRbeta library was constructed. TCRdb used MiXCR to reprocess the PCR reads, holding one entry per CDR3 protein. The sample has about 470,000 distinct CDR3 sequences; about 45% are singletons. Sequenced material: PBMCs, taken before TCRalphabeta/CD19-depleted stem cell transplant. Receptors were obtained from a girl aged 2 to 9 with aplastic anemia, due to receive a stem cell transplant.

This clonotype showed up many times. The CDR3 DNA is TGTGCCAGCAGTGTCATAGCGGGAGGGTACAATGAGCAGTTCTTC. Its translation is CASSVIAGGYNEQFF. The V and J genes are TRBV27 and TRBJ2-1, with 11 nucleotides matching TRBD2. Germline CDR1 and CDR2: MNHEY and SMNVEV (reference sequence). CDR3 length: 15 amino acids. J gave up 4 bases and V 5 bases, and 4 bases lay outside the gene matches.

The chain links TRBV29-1 to TRBJ2-7, with 9 bases fitting TRBD2. CDR3 size: 14 residues. The V segment lost 4 bases and the J segment 2 bases; nucleotides outside the gene matches: 6. Germline-derived CDR1 and CDR2 are SQVTM and ANQGSEA. The CDR3 reads CSVVRSGGPYEQYF. In DNA form, the CDR3 reads TGCAGCGTTGTGAGGAGCGGGGGGCCCTACGAGCAGTACTTC.

This clonotype was observed a handful of times. The gene calls are TRBV11-3 and TRBJ2-2; D is perhaps TRBD2 (6 bases). Germline V gene data show CDR1 as SGHNT and CDR2 as YENEEA. The CDR3 is 14 amino acids. Trimming left V 3 bases short and J 6 bases short, with 11 bases between. The CDR3 sequence: CASSFGGRAGELFF. For the CDR3, the DNA is TGTGCCAGCAGCTTCGGGGGAAGGGCCGGGGAGCTGTTTTTT.

The chain combines TRBV6-1 with TRBJ1-1; weak D call: TRBD1 (6 bases). The germline V gene encodes CDR1 MNHNS and CDR2 SASEGT. CDR3 length equals 16 residues. The V end lost 2 bases, the J end lost 4 bases, and 17 bases lay between the germline ends. This CDR3 reads CASSEYIRGSGTEAFF. CDR3 DNA: TGTGCCAGCAGTGAATATATAAGGGGGTCCGGCACTGAAGCTTTCTTT.

This clonotype was counted at least ten times. V usage is TRBV12-3 or TRBV12-4 and J usage is TRBJ2-1; 8 nucleotides agree with TRBD2. CDR3 length: 14 amino acids. V shed 6 bases, J shed 8 bases, and the junction held 9 bases outside the gene matches. In nucleotides, the CDR3 is TGTGCCAGCAGAGGGGGGCGGGGGGCCGATGAGCAGTTCTTC. Encoded protein: CASRGGRGADEQFF.

In this sample, this clonotype turned up a few times. The rearrangement links TRBV5-5 to TRBJ1-2, with D possibly matching TRBD1 (6 bases). Germline lookup yields CDR1 SGHKS and CDR2 YYEKEE (reference sequence). V shed 4 bases and J shed 1 base, with 11 bases lying between them. This CDR3 region has 14 residues. Here the CDR3 reads CASSAQGYNYGYTF. The DNA for the CDR3 is TGTGCCAGCAGCGCACAGGGATATAACTATGGCTACACCTTC.

V usage is TRBV11-2 and J usage is TRBJ2-3, with 7 bases lining up with TRBD1. Germline lookup yields CDR1 SGHAT and CDR2 FQNNGV. Germline trimming cut 5 bases from V and 3 bases from J; bases unmatched to any gene: 8. The CDR3 contains 15 residues. CDR3 sequence reads: CASSKTGEQTDTQYF. The CDR3 nucleotides are TGTGCCAGCAGCAAAACAGGGGAGCAAACAGATACGCAGTATTTT.

This clonotype was counted a few times. The rearrangement uses TRBV5-1 and TRBJ2-5; 8 bases match TRBD2. The junction had 12 bases not matched to a gene; V was cut back by 4 bases and J by 4 bases. The CDR3 totals 16 residues. Germline-derived CDR1 and CDR2 are SGHRS and YFSETQ. Here the CDR3 reads CASSAGGLATSETQYF. The CDR3 region has the DNA TGCGCCAGCAGCGCGGGGGGCCTAGCGACCTCAGAGACCCAGTACTTC.

This sequence joins TRBV12-3 or TRBV12-4 and TRBJ1-1; D not certain. This CDR3 spans 15 amino acids. V dropped 6 bases and J dropped 4 bases, with 18 bases sitting between them. CDR3 loop: CASRLYEGGGTEAFF. The CDR3 DNA reads TGTGCCAGCAGGTTATACGAGGGTGGCGGCACTGAAGCTTTCTTT.

This clonotype has just a few counts. The chain carries TRBV19 and TRBJ2-1; 10 nucleotides align to TRBD2. The CDR3 totals 17 residues. Trimming took 1 base from V and 4 from J; bases not matched to a gene: 7. CDR1 and CDR2 (germline): LNHDA, SQIVND (reference sequence). In nucleotides, the CDR3 is TGTGCCAGTAGTATAGGCCCTAGCGGGAGTGAGTACAATGAGCAGTTCTTC. This gives the protein CASSIGPSGSEYNEQFF. The full variable domain, completed using reference TRBV19 and TRBJ2-1, is DGGITQSPKYLFRKEGQNVTLSCEQNLNHDAMYWYRQDPGQGLRLIYYSQIVNDFQKGDIAEGYSVSREKKESFPLTVTSAQKNPTAFYLCASSIGPSGSEYNEQFFGPGTRLTVL.

This clonotype was picked up a small number of times. The chain joins TRBV5-1 to TRBJ1-1, with TRBD1 matching 7 bases. With 0 bases clipped from V and 0 bases from J, the junction kept 8 bases outside the gene matches. The CDR3 extends over 17 amino acids. Germline-derived CDR1 and CDR2 are SGHRS and YFSETQ. The CDR3 here is CASSLVSGQSLNTEAFF. CDR3 sequence (DNA): TGCGCCAGCAGCTTGGTGTCGGGACAGTCACTGAACACTGAAGCTTTCTTT.

CDR3 sequence reads: CASSKQGTSYEQYF. CDR3 bases: TGTGCCAGCAGTAAACAGGGAACTTCCTACGAGCAGTACTTC. The J gene is TRBJ2-7, the V gene TRBV6-1, with D perhaps TRBD1 (6 bases). V was pared by 5 bases and J by 1 base, with 12 bases between. The CDR3 runs 14 residues. Germline assignment: CDR1 MNHNS and CDR2 SASEGT.

V usage is TRBV5-1 and J usage is TRBJ2-1; tentatively, D is TRBD1 (5 bases). V was pared by 2 bases and J by 5 bases, with 17 bases between. Germline assignment: CDR1 SGHRS and CDR2 YFSETQ. The CDR3 is made up of 16 amino acids. CDR3 amino acids: CASSFNPGIFNNEQFF. The DNA of the CDR3 is TGCGCCAGCAGCTTTAACCCAGGGATTTTTAACAATGAGCAGTTCTTC.

The table lists this clonotype with many counts. This chain links TRBV28 with TRBJ2-1; 9 nucleotides agree with TRBD1. This CDR3 is built from 15 residues. In germline, CDR1 is MDHEN, CDR2 SYDVKM. Losses at the gene ends were 5 bases for V and 7 bases for J; bases not matched to a gene: 9. The CDR3: CASSRDRANVNEQFF. The CDR3 DNA is TGTGCCAGCAGTCGGGACAGGGCGAATGTTAATGAGCAGTTCTTC.

This clonotype was recorded many times. The chain employs TRBV5-6 and TRBJ2-5; D is undetermined. Germline V gene data show CDR1 as SGHDT and CDR2 as YYEEEE. This CDR3 is 14 amino acids long. V lost 1 base to trimming and J lost 1 base, with 8 bases between them. The CDR3 region has the DNA TGTGCCAGCAGCTTGAGGATGACCCAAGAGACCCAGTACTTC. The encoded protein is CASSLRMTQETQYF. Full variable domain (outside the CDR3, taken from reference TRBV5-6 and TRBJ2-5): DAGVTQSPTHLIKTRGQQVTLRCSPKSGHDTVSWYQQALGQGPQFIFQYYEEEERQRGNFPDRFSGHQFPNYSSELNVNALLLGDSALYLCASSLRMTQETQYFGPGTRLLVL.

This clonotype was picked up many times. This chain uses TRBV28 with TRBJ2-4, with 7 bases lining up with TRBD2. The CDR3 sequence is 17 residues long. With V trimmed by 0 bases and J by 2 bases, 7 bases remained unmatched. Germline V gene lookup returns CDR1 MDHEN and CDR2 SYDVKM. The CDR3 nucleotides read TGTGCCAGCAGTTTATGGGGTCCGGGGGGTTCCAAAAACATTCAGTACTTC. Its protein is CASSLWGPGGSKNIQYF.

The rearrangement joins TRBV20-1 to TRBJ1-2, with D uncertain. With 6 bases removed from V and 2 bases from J, the gap between germline ends came to 16 bases. The CDR3 runs 14 residues. CDR1 and CDR2 from the germline V gene are DFQATT and SNEGSKA (reference sequence). CDR3 in amino acids: CSARPQMGNYGYTF. The CDR3 coding sequence is TGCAGTGCACGGCCCCAAATGGGAAACTATGGCTACACCTTC.

This clonotype has at least ten counts. The chain carries TRBV14 and TRBJ2-7, with a tentative D call TRBD2 (5 bases). V was trimmed by 2 bases and J by 3 bases, leaving 8 bases between them. The CDR3 runs to 13 residues. Germline values: CDR1 SGHDN, CDR2 FVKESK. The CDR3 loop reads CASSQRTSYEQYF. As DNA, the CDR3 is TGTGCCAGCAGCCAACGAACTAGCTACGAGCAGTACTTC.

At least ten counts were recorded for this clonotype. The gene calls are TRBV20-1 and TRBJ1-5, with unresolved D. This CDR3 spans 14 amino acids. The V end was cut by 2 bases, the J end by 0 bases, with 8 bases between. The germline CDR1 and CDR2 sequences are DFQATT and SNEGSKA (reference sequence). Here the CDR3 reads CSARYSNSNQPQHF. For the CDR3, the DNA is TGCAGTGCTAGATACAGCAATAGCAATCAGCCCCAGCATTTT.

The chain combines TRBV30 with TRBJ2-5; D tentatively reads TRBD1 or TRBD2 (5 bases each). CDR1 is GTSNPN and CDR2 is SVGIG in the germline V gene (reference sequence). The CDR3 is 11 residues long. V gave up 5 bases and J gave up 1 base, with 5 bases separating them. The DNA for the CDR3 is TGTGCCTGGGGGACCCAAGAGACCCAGTACTTC. It translates to CAWGTQETQYF.

This clonotype was detected only once. A read error may be the cause here, since a much bigger clone is one base away. The chain couples TRBV15 to TRBJ2-7; possible D gene TRBD1, 7 bases. Trimming removed 1 base at V and 5 bases at J, with 15 bases between. Germline CDR1 is LNHNV and CDR2 is YYDKDF (reference sequence). The CDR3 has 15 amino acids. The CDR3 sequence: CATSRAGQEGHEQYF. In nucleotides, the CDR3 is TGTGCCACCAGCAGAGCCGGACAGGAGGGCCACGAGCAGTACTTC. The variable domain in full, with the rest retrieved from reference TRBV15 and TRBJ2-7, is DAMVIQNPRYQVTQFGKPVTLSCSQTLNHNVMYWYQQKSSQAPKLLFHYYDKDFNNEADTPDNFQSRRPNTSFCFLDIRSPGLGDTAMYLCATSRAGQEGHEQYFGPGTRLTVT.

The chain joins TRBV15 to TRBJ2-2; a weak D match, TRBD1 (6 bases). The germline V gene encodes CDR1 LNHNV and CDR2 YYDKDF (reference sequence). V was cut by 7 bases and J by 0 bases, with 12 bases left in between. This CDR3 comprises 15 residues. The CDR3 nucleotides read TGTGCCACCACTCCCGGGACATCGAACACCGGGGAGCTGTTTTTT. This translates into CATTPGTSNTGELFF.

A few counts support this clonotype. This sequence joins TRBV11-2 and TRBJ2-4; D is perhaps TRBD1 (5 bases). V was pared by 0 bases and J by 1 base, with 7 bases between. The germline CDR1 and CDR2 sequences are SGHAT and FQNNGV. The CDR3 is 15 residues long. CDR3 residues: CASSLDPGAKNIQYF. The CDR3 DNA sequence: TGTGCCAGCAGCTTAGATCCAGGGGCCAAAAACATTCAGTACTTC.

This clonotype was observed many times. V and J are TRBV20-1 and TRBJ2-1; tentative D call: TRBD2 (5 bases). Trimming cost V 3 bases and J 8 bases, with 20 bases left between them. CDR3 length equals 15 residues. Germline CDR1 and CDR2: DFQATT and SNEGSKA (reference sequence). CDR3 DNA sequence: TGCAGTGCTAGCGGTGGGAGTGATTGGGCCGATGAGCAGTTCTTC. Its protein is CSASGGSDWADEQFF.

This chain connects TRBV13 to TRBJ2-3; D perhaps matches TRBD2 (6 bases). V was clipped by 5 bases and J by 0 bases, with 18 bases between them. The CDR3 consists of 17 residues. Germline-derived CDR1 and CDR2 are PRHDT and FYEKMQ (reference sequence). In nucleotides, the CDR3 is TGTGCCAGCAGCCAGAGATCAGTGGGAGGTAGCACAGATACGCAGTATTTT. Translating it yields CASSQRSVGGSTDTQYF.

This clonotype has ten or more counts. The chain uses TRBV10-1 and TRBJ2-2, with D possibly TRBD2 on 5 matching bases. Trimming left V 0 bases short and J 3 bases short, with 11 bases between. The length of the CDR3 is 16 residues. CDR1 is WNHNN and CDR2 is SYGVQD in the germline V gene (reference sequence). The CDR3 loop reads CASSESRPRDTGELFF. CDR3 sequence (DNA): TGCGCCAGCAGTGAGTCGAGGCCGCGGGACACCGGGGAGCTGTTTTTT.

The V call is TRBV20-1, the J call TRBJ2-3; D unclear. CDR3 size: 15 residues. CDR1 is DFQATT, CDR2 SNEGSKA, per germline (reference sequence). With 6 bases removed from V and 0 bases from J, the gap between germline ends came to 16 bases. Here the CDR3 reads CSAPPRTSSTDTQYF. CDR3 nucleotide sequence: TGCAGTGCCCCCCCCCGGACGTCTAGCACAGATACGCAGTATTTT.

The chain uses TRBV12-3 or TRBV12-4 and TRBJ2-3; maybe TRBD2 (6 bases). V was cut by 2 bases and J by 1 base, with 10 bases left in between. The CDR3 has 15 amino acids. CDR3 loop: CASSLRLGRTDTQYF. For the CDR3, the DNA is TGTGCCAGCAGTTTACGACTAGGACGCACAGATACGCAGTATTTT.

This clonotype was seen only once. V usage is TRBV7-9 and J usage is TRBJ2-5; D unresolved. Germline V gene sequence: CDR1 SEHNR, CDR2 FQNEAQ (reference sequence). V shed 5 bases and J shed 7 bases, with 20 bases lying between them. The CDR3 has 15 residues. The CDR3 reads CASSPEVDKRGTQYF. In DNA, the CDR3 is TGTGCCAGCAGCCCAGAAGTTGATAAGAGAGGGACCCAGTACTTC.

DNA for the CDR3: TGCGCCAGCAGCCTACAAGCGGGGATGGGCACCGGGGAGCTGTTTTTT. This translates into CASSLQAGMGTGELFF. The chain links TRBV5-1 to TRBJ2-2, with 7 nucleotides matching TRBD2. Germline loops: CDR1 SGHRS, CDR2 YFSETQ. The trim removed 4 bases at V and 4 bases at J, leaving 10 bases unmatched. The CDR3 sequence is 16 residues long.

This clonotype was picked up one time. The chain is built from TRBV12-3 or TRBV12-4 and TRBJ2-7; possibly TRBD1 or TRBD2 for D (5 bases each). V was clipped by 6 bases and J by 7 bases, with 16 bases between them. CDR3 length: 13 residues. This CDR3 reads CASSPGKGREQYF. The DNA of the CDR3 is TGTGCCAGCAGCCCCGGGAAGGGGCGAGAGCAGTACTTC.

CDR3 sequence: CASSLSSGRVNEQFF. As DNA, the CDR3 is TGTGCCAGCAGCTTAAGTAGCGGGAGGGTCAATGAGCAGTTCTTC. This chain joins TRBV7-2 and TRBJ2-1, with 11 nucleotides matching TRBD2. J gave up 6 bases and V 2 bases, and 3 bases lay outside the gene matches. The CDR3 sequence is 15 residues long. CDR1 is SGHTA, CDR2 FQGNSA, per germline. Based on the CDR3 plus reference TRBV7-2 and TRBJ2-1, the full variable domain is GAGVSQSPSNKVTEKGKDVELRCDPISGHTALYWYRQSLGQGLEFLIYFQGNSAPDKSGLPSDRFSAERTGGSVSTLTIQRTQQEDSAVYLCASSLSSGRVNEQFFGPGTRLTVL.